This T cell receptor beta chain was captured in a study of blood T cell repertoires in COVID-19. In the study overall: The United States, Italy and Spain provided the acute and convalescent COVID-19 samples. Sample material is recorded as cDNA or gDNA derived from T cells, B-cell-depleted T cells, or PBMCs.

The CDR3 loop spans 14 amino acids. Looked up from germline, CDR1 is SQVTM and CDR2 is ANQGSEA. Trimming removed 6 bases from V and 3 bases from J; junction bases left unmatched: 11. The table came from immunoSEQ multiplex PCR; TCRdb's copy has only in-frame clones and leaves some out. The sample has 95,000 to 110,000 clones; under 90% are singletons. The sequence came from a human donor in a cohort sampled during active or convalescent COVID-19. The V gene is TRBV29-1, the J gene TRBJ2-7, with 7 bases that match TRBD1. Material for sequencing was peripheral blood. For the CDR3, the DNA is TGCAGCGTCTGTCAACACAGGGGTAACTACGAGCAGTACTTC. Amino acids: CSVCQHRGNYEQYF.